This T cell receptor beta chain was recorded in a study of blood T cell repertoires in COVID-19. As for the study in general: Acute and convalescent COVID-19 specimens originated in the United States, Italy and Spain. From T cells, B-cell-depleted T cells, or PBMCs came the material, which was cDNA or gDNA.

In the authors' workflow: Nucleated cell number was recorded as an estimate derived from reference gene primer amplification. The table came from immunoSEQ multiplex PCR; TCRdb's copy has only in-frame clones and leaves some out. Clone size and V and J calls were adopted from that table, with D and trimming inferred from the DNA. The data show 50,000 to 65,000 clones, 85% to 90% seen once. The germline V gene encodes CDR1 WSHSY and CDR2 SAAADI. The CDR3 covers 16 residues. Trimming cost V 4 bases and J 3 bases, with 16 bases left between them. The source is a man aged 55 to 70 with active COVID-19. The specimen was peripheral blood. The rearrangement links TRBV10-2 to TRBJ2-1; D is possibly TRBD2 (7 bases). The CDR3 DNA reads as TGCGCCAGCAGTGTAGGGGGGAGGGCCCTCTACAATGAGCAGTTCTTC. This encodes CASSVGGRALYNEQFF.